Detailed here is one T cell receptor (beta chain). This record belongs to a study of blood T cell repertoires in COVID-19. V shed 9 bases and J 4 bases; nucleotides not matched to a gene: 7. Germline V gene sequence: CDR1 ENHRY, CDR2 SYGVKD. The CDR3 consists of 13 residues. Clones were read by immunoSEQ multiplex PCR, and TCRdb kept only the in-frame ones, dropping some. This table has roughly 300,000 clones, about 87% appearing once. The source of this sequence is a woman aged 25-40 years who had recovered from COVID-19. Sequenced sample: PBMCs or T cells enriched from blood (not recorded which). V gene TRBV10-3 combines with J gene TRBJ1-2; 8 bases agree with TRBD1. The CDR3 region is CAMGEGQGYGYTF. In DNA, the CDR3 is TGTGCCATGGGAGAAGGACAGGGCTATGGCTACACCTTC.